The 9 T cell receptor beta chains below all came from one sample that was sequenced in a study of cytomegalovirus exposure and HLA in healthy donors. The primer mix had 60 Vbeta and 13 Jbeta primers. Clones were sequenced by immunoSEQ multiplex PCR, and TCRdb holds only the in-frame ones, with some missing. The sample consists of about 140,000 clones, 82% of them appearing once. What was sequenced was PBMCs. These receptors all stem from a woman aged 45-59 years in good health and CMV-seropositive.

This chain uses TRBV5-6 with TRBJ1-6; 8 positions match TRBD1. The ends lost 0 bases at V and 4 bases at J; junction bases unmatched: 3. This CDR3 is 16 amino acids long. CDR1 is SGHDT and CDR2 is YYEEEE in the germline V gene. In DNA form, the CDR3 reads TGTGCCAGCAGCTTGGGACAGGGGTTGTATAATTCACCCCTCCACTTT. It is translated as CASSLGQGLYNSPLHF.

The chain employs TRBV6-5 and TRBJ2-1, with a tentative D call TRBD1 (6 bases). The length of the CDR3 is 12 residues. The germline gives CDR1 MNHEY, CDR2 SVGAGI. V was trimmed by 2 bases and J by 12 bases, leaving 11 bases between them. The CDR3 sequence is CASSYPGGLQFF. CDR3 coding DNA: TGTGCCAGCAGTTACCCTGGGGGCCTGCAGTTCTTC.

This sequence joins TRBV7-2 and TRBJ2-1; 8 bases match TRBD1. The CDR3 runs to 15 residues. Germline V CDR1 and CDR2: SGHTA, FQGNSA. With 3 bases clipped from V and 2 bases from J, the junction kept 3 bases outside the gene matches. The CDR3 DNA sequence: TGTGCCAGCAGCTTTACGGACAGGGCCTACAATGAGCAGTTCTTC. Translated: CASSFTDRAYNEQFF.

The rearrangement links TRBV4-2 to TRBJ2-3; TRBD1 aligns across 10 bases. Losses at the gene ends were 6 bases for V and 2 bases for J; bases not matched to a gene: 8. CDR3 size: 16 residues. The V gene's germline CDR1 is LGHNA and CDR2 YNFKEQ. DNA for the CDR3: TGTGCCAGCAGGGACTCCGGGACAGGGGCCACAGATACGCAGTATTTT. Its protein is CASRDSGTGATDTQYF.

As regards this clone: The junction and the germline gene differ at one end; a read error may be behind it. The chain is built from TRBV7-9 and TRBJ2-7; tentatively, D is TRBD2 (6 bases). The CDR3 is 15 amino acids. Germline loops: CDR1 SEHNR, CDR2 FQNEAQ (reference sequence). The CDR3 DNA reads TGTTCCAGCAGCTTATTGCCAGGAGGGGAGTACGAGCAGTACTTC. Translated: CSSSLLPGGEYEQYF.

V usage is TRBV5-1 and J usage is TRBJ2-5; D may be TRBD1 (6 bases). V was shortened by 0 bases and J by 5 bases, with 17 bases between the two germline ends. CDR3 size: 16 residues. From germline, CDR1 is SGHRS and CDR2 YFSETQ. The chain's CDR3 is CASSLGWTELGETQYF. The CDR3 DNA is TGCGCCAGCAGCTTGGGTTGGACAGAGCTCGGGGAGACCCAGTACTTC.

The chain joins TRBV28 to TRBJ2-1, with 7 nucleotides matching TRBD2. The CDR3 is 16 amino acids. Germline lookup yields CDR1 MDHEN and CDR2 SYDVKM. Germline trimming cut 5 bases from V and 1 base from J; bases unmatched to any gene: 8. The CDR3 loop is CASSPTGTKSYNEQFF. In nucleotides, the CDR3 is TGTGCCAGCAGTCCCACCGGGACTAAGTCCTACAATGAGCAGTTCTTC.

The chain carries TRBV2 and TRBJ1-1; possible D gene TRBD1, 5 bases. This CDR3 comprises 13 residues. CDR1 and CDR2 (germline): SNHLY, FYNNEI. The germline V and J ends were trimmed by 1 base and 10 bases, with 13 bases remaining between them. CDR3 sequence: CASSEEWTGGAFF. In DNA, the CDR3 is TGTGCCAGCAGTGAAGAGTGGACCGGGGGAGCTTTCTTT. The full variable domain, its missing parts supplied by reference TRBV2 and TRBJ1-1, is EPEVTQTPSHQVTQMGQEVILRCVPISNHLYFYWYRQILGQKVEFLVSFYNNEISEKSEIFDDQFSVERPDGSNFTLKIRSTKLEDSAMYFCASSEEWTGGAFFGQGTRLTVV.

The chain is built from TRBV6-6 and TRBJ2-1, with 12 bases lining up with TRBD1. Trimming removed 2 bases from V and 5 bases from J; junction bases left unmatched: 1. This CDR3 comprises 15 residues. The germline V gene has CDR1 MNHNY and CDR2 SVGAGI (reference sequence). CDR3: CASSYGTGGHNEQFF. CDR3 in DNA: TGTGCCAGCAGTTACGGGACAGGGGGCCACAATGAGCAGTTCTTC.